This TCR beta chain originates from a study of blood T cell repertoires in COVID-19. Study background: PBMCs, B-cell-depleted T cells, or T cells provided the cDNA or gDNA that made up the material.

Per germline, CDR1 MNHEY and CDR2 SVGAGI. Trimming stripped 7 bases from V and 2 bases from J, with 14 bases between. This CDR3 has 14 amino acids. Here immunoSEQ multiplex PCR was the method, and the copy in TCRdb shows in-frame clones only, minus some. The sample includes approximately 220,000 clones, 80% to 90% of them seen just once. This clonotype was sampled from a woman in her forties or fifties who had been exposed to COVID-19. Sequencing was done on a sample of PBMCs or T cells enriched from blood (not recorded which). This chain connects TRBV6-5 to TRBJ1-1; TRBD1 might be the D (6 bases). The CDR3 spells CASTVQGGNTEAFF. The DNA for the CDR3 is TGTGCCAGCACCGTTCAAGGGGGAAACACTGAAGCTTTCTTT.